The 32 T cell receptor beta chains reported below all come from one sample, sequenced in a study of cytomegalovirus exposure and HLA in healthy donors. PCR amplification relied on 60 Vbeta primers (plus 13 Jbeta primers). The data were produced by immunoSEQ multiplex PCR, yet TCRdb's version contains in-frame clones alone and is incomplete. The data contain under 150,000 clones, over 60% of them seen just once; the ten biggest clones take up over 6.5%. Sequenced sample: PBMCs. Receptor source: a man aged 35 to 55 in good health and CMV-seropositive.

This clone was found a few times. The CDR3 bases are TGCAGCGTAGCAAGCCCAACTAATGAAAAACTGTTTTTT. Residues: CSVASPTNEKLFF. The chain links TRBV29-1 to TRBJ1-4; unclear D gene. V lost 6 bases and J lost 0, with 8 bases in between. This CDR3 contains 13 residues. CDR1 is SQVTM and CDR2 is ANQGSEA in the germline V gene.

The rearrangement uses TRBV14 and TRBJ2-7, with 15 bases matching TRBD2. CDR3 length: 15 residues. Germline CDR1 is SGHDN and CDR2 is FVKESK. Losses at the gene ends were 2 bases for V and 7 bases for J; bases not matched to a gene: 3. The CDR3 DNA reads as TGTGCCAGCAGCCAACGGGGACTAGCGGGAGGTGAGCAGTACTTC. As protein: CASSQRGLAGGEQYF.

This sequence joins TRBV12-5 and TRBJ1-1; possible D gene TRBD1, 6 bases. The CDR3 sequence is 14 residues long. V was trimmed by 3 bases and J by 1 base, leaving 9 bases between them. The V gene's germline CDR1 is LGHNT and CDR2 FRNRAP. CDR3 in amino acids: CASGFGTTNTEAFF. DNA for the CDR3: TGTGCTAGTGGTTTTGGGACAACGAACACTGAAGCTTTCTTT.

The chain couples TRBV2 to TRBJ2-1; maybe TRBD2 (6 bases). The V gene lost 7 bases and the J gene lost 0 bases, with 13 bases spanning the gap. The CDR3 has 15 amino acids. In germline, CDR1 is SNHLY, CDR2 FYNNEI. The CDR3 DNA follows: TGTGCCAGCACCGGGAGTGGTCCCTCCTACAATGAGCAGTTCTTC. Residues: CASTGSGPSYNEQFF.

This rearrangement joins TRBV4-1 to TRBJ2-2; 12 bases are shared with TRBD1. The germline V gene encodes CDR1 MGHRA and CDR2 YSYEKL. Trimming cost V 0 bases and J 2 bases; bases outside gene matches: 10. The CDR3 loop spans 20 amino acids. The CDR3 region is CASSQEGTGGAFINTGELFF. The CDR3 nucleotides read TGCGCCAGCAGCCAAGAAGGGACAGGGGGCGCGTTCATAAACACCGGGGAGCTGTTTTTT.

This chain joins TRBV11-3 and TRBJ2-7; TRBD2 matches 9 bases. V dropped 5 bases and J dropped 6; count of bases not matched to a gene: 14. Germline V gene sequence: CDR1 SGHNT, CDR2 YENEEA. This CDR3 comprises 16 residues. The CDR3 here is CASSAIGGLAGREQYF. The CDR3 DNA follows: TGTGCCAGCAGCGCGATCGGGGGCCTAGCGGGACGCGAGCAGTACTTC.

V gene TRBV15 combines with J gene TRBJ2-7, with a tentative D call TRBD1 (6 bases). Germline V lookup: CDR1 LNHNV, CDR2 YYDKDF (reference sequence). CDR3 length: 13 residues. Between the trimmed V and J ends, which lost 5 bases and 4 bases, there was a span of 12 bases. CDR3 DNA sequence: TGTGCCACCAGCGTGGACAGAGTATACGAGCAGTACTTC. Amino acid sequence: CATSVDRVYEQYF.

The J gene is TRBJ2-2, the V gene TRBV10-1; D unresolved. The CDR3 extends over 14 amino acids. Trimming cost V 2 bases and J 3 bases, with 7 bases left between them. CDR1 and CDR2 (germline): WNHNN, SYGVQD (reference sequence). The CDR3 DNA reads TGCGCCAGCAGTGAGATAGCCTACACCGGGGAGCTGTTTTTT. This encodes CASSEIAYTGELFF.

The chain recombines TRBV7-2 with TRBJ1-1; D is undetermined. The CDR3 covers 13 residues. Deletions cut 3 bases from V and 8 bases from J, with 13 bases between. The germline V gene has CDR1 SGHTA and CDR2 FQGNSA. The CDR3 DNA follows: TGTGCCAGCAGCTTCAGTCGAGGGCAGGAAGCTTTCTTT. Amino acids: CASSFSRGQEAFF.

The V and J genes are TRBV14 and TRBJ2-7, with 13 bases fitting TRBD2. The J segment lost 7 bases and the V segment lost 6 bases, leaving 6 bases of the junction unmatched. This CDR3 region has 14 residues. CDR1 and CDR2 (germline): SGHDN, FVKESK. CDR3: CASRPRTSGSEQYF. The CDR3 DNA reads TGTGCCAGCAGGCCCCGGACTAGCGGGAGTGAGCAGTACTTC.

V usage is TRBV2 and J usage is TRBJ1-2, with 7 nucleotides matching TRBD1. Germline trimming cut 1 base from V and 3 bases from J; bases unmatched to any gene: 5. The CDR3 loop spans 15 amino acids. The V gene's germline CDR1 is SNHLY and CDR2 FYNNEI. The CDR3 loop is CASSEGGGQDYGYTF. Written as DNA, the CDR3 is TGTGCCAGCAGTGAAGGGGGCGGACAGGACTATGGCTACACCTTC.

CDR3 protein: CASTEGAFAEAFF. In DNA form, the CDR3 reads TGTGCCAGCACCGAGGGGGCTTTCGCTGAAGCTTTCTTT. This chain uses TRBV6-6 with TRBJ1-1; 7 bases are shared with TRBD1. Looked up from germline, CDR1 is MNHNY and CDR2 is SVGAGI (reference sequence). The CDR3 length is 13 residues. Germline trimming cut 7 bases from V and 6 bases from J; bases unmatched to any gene: 8.

The CDR3 nucleotides are TGTGCCAGCAGCGTAGTGACAGAAGCTAACTATGGCTACACCTTC. Its translation is CASSVVTEANYGYTF. This chain links TRBV9 with TRBJ1-2; D possibly corresponds to TRBD1 (5 bases). V gave up 0 bases and J gave up 0 bases, with 9 bases separating them. The CDR3 is 15 amino acids. Germline CDR1 and CDR2: SGDLS and YYNGEE. The whole variable domain, remainder taken from reference TRBV9 and TRBJ1-2, is DSGVTQTPKHLITATGQRVTLRCSPRSGDLSVYWYQQSLDQGLQFLIQYYNGEERAKGNILERFSAQQFPDLHSELNLSSLELGDSALYFCASSVVTEANYGYTFGSGTRLTVV.

The chain joins TRBV6-5 to TRBJ1-6, with a tentative D call TRBD1 (5 bases). The germline V and J ends were trimmed by 4 bases and 7 bases, with 14 bases remaining between them. CDR3 length: 15 residues. The germline V gene has CDR1 MNHEY and CDR2 SVGAGI. CDR3 sequence (DNA): TGTGCCAGCAGTTTGGGGCCCGCATACAATTCACCCCTCCACTTT. As protein: CASSLGPAYNSPLHF.

The chain combines TRBV29-1 with TRBJ2-3; weak D call: TRBD2 (6 bases). Germline CDR1 is SQVTM and CDR2 is ANQGSEA. Trimming shortened V by 4 bases and J by 1 base, and 12 bases separated the two germline ends. This CDR3 has 14 residues. This CDR3 is CSVGRGTRTDTQYF. CDR3 sequence (DNA): TGCAGCGTTGGACGCGGGACGCGCACAGATACGCAGTATTTT.

V is TRBV10-2 and J is TRBJ1-1, with D tentatively TRBD1 (5 bases). The CDR3 totals 13 residues. Per the germline V gene, CDR1 is WSHSY and CDR2 is SAAADI. Trimming cost V 7 bases and J 3 bases, with 12 bases left between them. In nucleotides, the CDR3 is TGCGCCAGCACCTTGGGGGGGGACACTGAAGCTTTCTTT. It specifies CASTLGGDTEAFF.

V gene TRBV10-3 combines with J gene TRBJ1-6; possibly TRBD1 for D (6 bases). The germline V gene encodes CDR1 ENHRY and CDR2 SYGVKD. The V and J ends lost 6 bases and 8 bases respectively, with 14 bases between them. The CDR3 is 14 amino acids. The CDR3 is CAIRKDGGHSPLHF. The CDR3, as DNA: TGTGCCATCAGGAAGGACGGGGGGCATTCACCCCTCCACTTT.

This rearrangement joins TRBV6-1 to TRBJ1-2; 8 bases fit TRBD1. Germline trimming cut 6 bases from V and 2 bases from J; bases unmatched to any gene: 5. Germline loops: CDR1 MNHNS, CDR2 SASEGT. CDR3 size: 14 residues. CDR3 residues: CASRGGTGNYGYTF. CDR3 sequence (DNA): TGTGCCAGCAGAGGTGGGACAGGAAACTATGGCTACACCTTC.

In its sample, this clone was seen once. The chain joins TRBV5-4 to TRBJ2-3, with D perhaps TRBD1 (6 bases). V was pared by 9 bases and J by 2 bases, with 13 bases between. In germline, CDR1 is SGHNT, CDR2 YYREEE (reference sequence). The length of the CDR3 is 13 residues. CDR3: CATSDSSTDTQYF. The DNA for the CDR3 is TGTGCCACCTCGGACAGCTCCACAGATACGCAGTATTTT.

V gene TRBV27 combines with J gene TRBJ1-6; 8 bases agree with TRBD1. In germline, CDR1 is MNHEY, CDR2 SMNVEV (reference sequence). V lost 6 bases, J lost 6 bases, and 7 bases stayed unmatched. This CDR3 is 15 amino acids long. The CDR3 bases are TGTGCCAGCAGCCTCGACAGGGGAGGTAATTCACCCCTCCACTTT. Protein: CASSLDRGGNSPLHF.

This clone is a singleton in its sample. This chain uses TRBV7-9 with TRBJ2-1; 8 bases are shared with TRBD1. Germline-derived CDR1 and CDR2 are SEHNR and FQNEAQ (reference sequence). The CDR3 covers 16 residues. Trimming at V came to 4 bases and at J to 7 bases, leaving 12 bases not matched to a gene. CDR3 sequence: CASSYGQGRLVNEQFF. DNA of the CDR3: TGTGCCAGCAGCTACGGACAGGGCCGTTTGGTGAATGAGCAGTTCTTC.

V and J are TRBV13 and TRBJ2-1; D is perhaps TRBD2 (5 bases). CDR3 length equals 12 residues. V lost 2 bases and J lost 7, with 6 bases in between. The germline V gene encodes CDR1 PRHDT and CDR2 FYEKMQ (reference sequence). DNA for the CDR3: TGTGCCAGCAGCTTAACTAGTAATGAGCAGTTCTTC. It yields the protein CASSLTSNEQFF. The variable domain in full, completed from reference TRBV13 and TRBJ2-1, reads AAGVIQSPRHLIKEKRETATLKCYPIPRHDTVYWYQQGPGQDPQFLISFYEKMQSDKGSIPDRFSAQQFSDYHSELNMSSLELGDSALYFCASSLTSNEQFFGPGTRLTVL.

The rearrangement links TRBV6-5 to TRBJ2-3, with TRBD1 as a possible D gene (6 bases). The V end lost 6 bases, the J end lost 2 bases, and 12 bases lay between the germline ends. The CDR3 is made up of 14 amino acids. Per the germline V gene, CDR1 is MNHEY and CDR2 is SVGAGI. CDR3 loop: CASSSGQYTDTQYF. The CDR3 DNA reads TGTGCCAGCAGCTCAGGACAGTACACAGATACGCAGTATTTT.

The V and J genes are TRBV6-1 and TRBJ1-3; D ambiguous. The CDR3 is made up of 15 amino acids. V shed 2 bases and J shed 0 bases, with 8 bases lying between them. Germline CDR1 reads MNHNS; CDR2 reads SASEGT. The CDR3, as DNA: TGTGCCAGCAGTGAAAATGGCCTCTCTGGAAACACCATATATTTT. Encoded protein: CASSENGLSGNTIYF.

This clone has more than one count but fewer than ten. The chain employs TRBV2 and TRBJ2-1, with TRBD2 identical over 9 bases. The germline gives CDR1 SNHLY, CDR2 FYNNEI. V lost 0 bases to trimming and J lost 1 base; unmatched junction nucleotides: 13. The CDR3 contains 20 residues. CDR3 sequence reads: CASSEARASGAIKSYNEQFF. CDR3 coding DNA: TGTGCCAGCAGTGAAGCGCGGGCTAGCGGGGCTATTAAATCCTACAATGAGCAGTTCTTC.

The CDR3 nucleotides are TGTGCCAGCAGCTTGGGGTTAGCGAACTACGAGCAGTACTTC. Translating it yields CASSLGLANYEQYF. The V and J genes are TRBV5-4 and TRBJ2-7, with D possibly TRBD2 on 5 matching bases. The CDR3 consists of 14 residues. Germline V gene sequence: CDR1 SGHNT, CDR2 YYREEE (reference sequence). Trimming shortened V by 0 bases and J by 3 bases, and 10 bases separated the two germline ends.

This clone was counted once. V usage is TRBV5-1 and J usage is TRBJ1-1; D call uncertain. Germline assignment: CDR1 SGHRS and CDR2 YFSETQ. The CDR3 runs 13 residues. Trimming cost V 0 bases and J 5 bases, with 8 bases left between them. Written as DNA, the CDR3 is TGCGCCAGCAGCTTGGCCATTCGGACTGAAGCTTTCTTT. Protein sequence: CASSLAIRTEAFF.

This clone came up a few times. The chain is built from TRBV5-5 and TRBJ2-7, with 9 positions matching TRBD1. CDR3 length: 13 amino acids. Germline CDR1 is SGHKS and CDR2 is YYEKEE (reference sequence). V was pared by 5 bases and J by 3 bases, with 3 bases of the junction left unmatched. The CDR3: CASSRQGDYEQYF. The CDR3 nucleotides are TGTGCCAGCAGTCGACAGGGGGACTACGAGCAGTACTTC.

The chain employs TRBV9 and TRBJ1-5, with 9 nucleotides matching TRBD1. V lost 0 bases, J lost 7 bases, and 5 bases stayed unmatched. Germline CDR1 and CDR2: SGDLS and YYNGEE. The CDR3 totals 15 residues. The CDR3 protein is CASSVGGTGNQPQHF. In nucleotides, the CDR3 is TGTGCCAGCAGCGTAGGTGGGACAGGGAACCAGCCCCAGCATTTT. The full variable domain, rest sourced from reference TRBV9 and TRBJ1-5, is DSGVTQTPKHLITATGQRVTLRCSPRSGDLSVYWYQQSLDQGLQFLIQYYNGEERAKGNILERFSAQQFPDLHSELNLSSLELGDSALYFCASSVGGTGNQPQHFGDGTRLSIL.

The chain has TRBV27 and TRBJ2-5; 7 nucleotides agree with TRBD2. Germline-derived CDR1 and CDR2 are MNHEY and SMNVEV (reference sequence). After removal of 1 base from V and 7 bases from J, the junction contained 6 bases not matched to a gene. This CDR3 has 14 amino acids. The CDR3 DNA reads as TGTGCCAGCAGTTTATTGGGGGGGGGAGGGACCCAGTACTTC. It yields the protein CASSLLGGGGTQYF.

Notes on this clone: One end of the junction does not line up with germline, which may come from a read error. The V and J genes are TRBV7-7 and TRBJ2-3, with D unclear. Germline V gives CDR1 SSHAT, CDR2 FNYEAQ (reference sequence). This CDR3 has 13 residues. The CDR3: CASSPGSTDTQYF. CDR3 nucleotide sequence: TGTGCTAGCAGCCCAGGAAGCACAGATACGCAGTATTTT.

V and J are TRBV4-3 and TRBJ2-5; tentative D call: TRBD1 (6 bases). CDR3 size: 15 residues. V was cut by 0 bases and J by 3 bases, with 11 bases left in between. Germline assignment: CDR1 LGHNA and CDR2 YSLEER. For the CDR3, the DNA is TGCGCCAGCAGCCAAGATTACAGGGTCGAAGAGACCCAGTACTTC. It specifies CASSQDYRVEETQYF.